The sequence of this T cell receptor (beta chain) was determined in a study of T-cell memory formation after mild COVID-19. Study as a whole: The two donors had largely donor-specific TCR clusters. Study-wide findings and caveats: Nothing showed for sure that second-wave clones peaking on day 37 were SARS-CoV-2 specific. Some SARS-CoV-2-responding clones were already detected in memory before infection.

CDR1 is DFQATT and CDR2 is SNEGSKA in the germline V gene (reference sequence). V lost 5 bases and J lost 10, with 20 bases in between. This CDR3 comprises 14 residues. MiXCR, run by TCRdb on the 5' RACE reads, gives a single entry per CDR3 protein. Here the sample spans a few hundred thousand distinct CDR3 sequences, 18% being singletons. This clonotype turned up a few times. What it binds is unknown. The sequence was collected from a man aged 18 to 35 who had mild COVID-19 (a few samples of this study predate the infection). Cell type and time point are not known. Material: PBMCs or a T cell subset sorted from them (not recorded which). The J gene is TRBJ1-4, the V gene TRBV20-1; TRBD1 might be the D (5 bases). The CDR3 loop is CSADPSQGSGKLFF. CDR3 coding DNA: TGCAGTGCTGACCCTTCGCAGGGTTCCGGAAAACTGTTTTTT.